This TCR beta chain stems from a study of PD-L1 blockade in urothelial cancer. Study background: Blood analysis took place 3 weeks (second dose) and 6 weeks after treatment start. Findings and caveats of the study: Better survival was predicted when blood TCR clonality before treatment fell below the median.

The method was immunoSEQ multiplex PCR; TCRdb's version includes in-frame clones alone and lacks a portion of them. This sample yields 54,000 or so clones, of which around 84% are seen a single time; approximately 1.5% belongs to the top ten. Indicated time point: pretreatment peripheral blood. In the case of this clone: Its antigen is as yet unknown.

V lost 3 bases to trimming and J lost 5 bases; unmatched junction nucleotides: 8. The V gene's germline CDR1 is LNHDA and CDR2 SQIVND (reference sequence). This CDR3 spans 15 amino acids. The sequencing here drew on PBMCs, taken around atezolizumab (anti-PD-L1) treatment. The V and J genes are TRBV19 and TRBJ2-5, with TRBD1 matching over 8 bases. This TCR was recovered from a man between 50 and 59 years old with urothelial cancer. The CDR3 spells CASSIGDRRSETQYF. In DNA form, the CDR3 reads TGTGCCAGTAGTATCGGGGACAGGCGATCGGAGACCCAGTACTTC.